This T cell receptor beta chain was identified in a study of blood T cell repertoires in COVID-19. Some clones are missing from TCRdb's copy, which holds only in-frame ones; the method was immunoSEQ multiplex PCR. The sample has under 200,000 clones; around 80% are singletons. Trimming stripped 3 bases from V and 6 bases from J, with 8 bases between. This CDR3 has 12 amino acids. Germline V CDR1 and CDR2: LNHDA, SQIVND (reference sequence). Patients in Seattle were enrolled during active infection, then followed longitudinally. Sample: peripheral blood. The clonotype originates from a woman between 55 and 75 years old with COVID-19, enrolled during active disease. The gene calls are TRBV19 and TRBJ1-2; the D is unclear. This CDR3 reads CASSMGGNGYTF. DNA of the CDR3: TGTGCCAGTAGTATGGGAGGAAATGGCTACACCTTC.